The source of this TCR beta chain is a study of long-term antiretroviral therapy in people with HIV. A remark on this clone: The antigen is undetermined.

Study findings and constraints: Possibly under older ART regimens, blood was drawn between the mid-2000s and the late 2010s.

CDR1 and CDR2 from the germline V gene are SQVTM and ANQGSEA. Trimming stripped 2 bases from V and 3 bases from J, with 10 bases between. This CDR3 spans 13 amino acids. Samples were assayed with immunoSEQ v3.0 at survey level. TCRdb's copy holds only in-frame clones and misses some; the assay was immunoSEQ multiplex PCR. The sample carries approximately 35,000 clones, over 70% recorded once. The chain combines TRBV29-1 with TRBJ1-2, with a possible D match to TRBD1 (5 bases). Sequencing used unsorted PBMCs, obtained 3.1 years after starting antiretroviral therapy. This clonotype originated in a woman in her forties or fifties with HIV. The CDR3 spells CSVEWGGDYGYTF. For the CDR3, the DNA is TGCAGCGTTGAATGGGGGGGGGACTATGGCTACACCTTC. Complete variable domain (other parts from reference TRBV29-1 and TRBJ1-2): SAVISQKPSRDICQRGTSLTIQCQVDSQVTMMFWYRQQPGQSLTLIATANQGSEATYESGFVIDKFPISRPNLTFSTLTVSNMSPEDSSIYLCSVEWGGDYGYTFGSGTRLTVV.